One and the same sample provided the 20 T cell receptor beta chains below, sequenced in a study of neoadjuvant anti-PD-1 for oral cavity cancer. Data came from immunoSEQ multiplex PCR; TCRdb stores just in-frame clones and leaves some out. The sample records 37,000 or so clones, roughly 35% being singletons. The sample's time point: after neoadjuvant nivolumab, at surgical resection. Sequencing used tumor tissue, obtained after nivolumab (anti-PD-1) treatment. The receptors were sampled from a person aged 40 to 85 with oral cavity squamous cell carcinoma.

This clone was found many times. This chain joins TRBV7-9 and TRBJ2-3; possibly TRBD2 for D (5 bases). The CDR3 has 12 amino acids. Germline CDR1 and CDR2: SEHNR and FQNEAQ (reference sequence). With 3 bases removed from V and 6 bases from J, the gap between germline ends came to 7 bases. The CDR3 coding sequence is TGTGCCAGCAGCTTGACGGGGGATACGCAGTATTTT. Translation: CASSLTGDTQYF.

The J gene is TRBJ2-3, the V gene TRBV11-2, with D possibly matching TRBD1 (5 bases). Trimming cost V 5 bases and J 1 base, with 16 bases left between them. This CDR3 has 16 amino acids. Germline CDR1 SGHAT, CDR2 FQNNGV. CDR3 DNA sequence: TGTGCCAGCAGCGCCCACAGGTCTCCCCGCACAGATACGCAGTATTTT. Amino acids: CASSAHRSPRTDTQYF.

This clone was counted a few times. The chain joins TRBV5-4 to TRBJ2-2; possibly TRBD2 for D (5 bases). Trimming stripped 4 bases from V and 1 base from J, with 8 bases between. In germline, CDR1 is SGHNT, CDR2 YYREEE (reference sequence). The CDR3 sequence is 14 residues long. DNA of the CDR3: TGTGCCAGCAGCACGAGCGGGAACACCGGGGAGCTGTTTTTT. This sequence encodes CASSTSGNTGELFF.

The count of this clone is one. This chain links TRBV28 with TRBJ2-7; D is tentatively TRBD1 or TRBD2 (7 bases each). The CDR3 covers 15 residues. Germline values: CDR1 MDHEN, CDR2 SYDVKM. V lost 3 bases and J lost 1, with 13 bases in between. CDR3 sequence reads: CASSLVRGGSYEQYF. The CDR3, as DNA: TGTGCCAGCAGTTTGGTCAGGGGGGGGTCCTACGAGCAGTACTTC.

The chain carries TRBV7-9 and TRBJ1-1; D gene uncertain. CDR3 length: 15 residues. CDR1 is SEHNR and CDR2 is FQNEAQ in the germline V gene (reference sequence). With 1 base removed from V and 0 bases from J, the gap between germline ends came to 9 bases. The CDR3 loop is CASSLETSMNTEAFF. In DNA, the CDR3 is TGTGCCAGCAGCTTAGAGACGTCAATGAACACTGAAGCTTTCTTT.

This clone was seen ten or more times. In DNA, the CDR3 is TGTGCCAGCAGTCCCTGGACAGGGCCATCCAGTCAGCCCCAGCATTTT. Protein product: CASSPWTGPSSQPQHF. This chain joins TRBV27 and TRBJ1-5; 8 bases align to TRBD1. Trimming cost V 5 bases and J 6 bases; bases outside gene matches: 12. The CDR3 covers 16 residues. Germline CDR1 and CDR2: MNHEY and SMNVEV (reference sequence).

The rearrangement uses TRBV29-1 and TRBJ1-5, with D uncertain. This CDR3 comprises 12 residues. Germline V gives CDR1 SQVTM, CDR2 ANQGSEA. The ends were cut back, 7 bases at V and 0 bases at J, with 7 bases in the middle. The CDR3 region has the DNA TGCAGCGCGGCGAATAGCAATCAGCCCCAGCATTTT. This translates into CSAANSNQPQHF. Using reference TRBV29-1 and TRBJ1-5 for the parts outside the CDR3, the full variable domain is SAVISQKPSRDICQRGTSLTIQCQVDSQVTMMFWYRQQPGQSLTLIATANQGSEATYESGFVIDKFPISRPNLTFSTLTVSNMSPEDSSIYLCSAANSNQPQHFGDGTRLSIL.

This clone was seen at least ten times. V and J are TRBV6-1 and TRBJ1-4; the D gene is possibly TRBD1 (6 bases). This CDR3 has 14 amino acids. In germline, CDR1 is MNHNS, CDR2 SASEGT. V was clipped by 0 bases and J by 5 bases, with 7 bases between them. CDR3 DNA sequence: TGTGCCAGCAGTGAAGCCCAGGGGAATGAAAAACTGTTTTTT. It codes for CASSEAQGNEKLFF.

This clone occurred a few times. This chain links TRBV19 with TRBJ2-7; 8 nucleotides align to TRBD1. This CDR3 contains 15 residues. Trimming at V came to 6 bases and at J to 7 bases, leaving 14 bases not matched to a gene. Germline CDR1 LNHDA, CDR2 SQIVND (reference sequence). The CDR3 sequence is CASRPDRVETGEQYF. CDR3 in DNA: TGTGCCAGTAGACCGGACAGGGTTGAAACGGGAGAGCAGTACTTC.

The chain combines TRBV7-9 with TRBJ1-3; no definite D call. Germline V CDR1 and CDR2: SEHNR, FQNEAQ (reference sequence). The CDR3 covers 14 residues. V was cut by 3 bases and J by 2 bases, with 8 bases left in between. CDR3 loop: CASSFGLTGNTIYF. The CDR3 DNA sequence: TGTGCCAGCAGCTTTGGTCTTACTGGAAACACCATATATTTT.

With regard to this clone: The same CDR3 also results from other DNA sequences found in this sample. V is TRBV4-1 and J is TRBJ2-7; possible D gene TRBD2, 5 bases. V gave up 0 bases and J gave up 3 bases, with 12 bases separating them. From germline, CDR1 is MGHRA and CDR2 YSYEKL. The CDR3 covers 15 residues. The CDR3 protein is CASSQDRGSLYEQYF. CDR3 nucleotide sequence: TGCGCCAGCAGCCAAGATAGAGGGAGCCTCTACGAGCAGTACTTC.

This chain connects TRBV6-5 to TRBJ2-1; the match to TRBD2 covers 8 bases. This CDR3 spans 15 amino acids. Germline assignment: CDR1 MNHEY and CDR2 SVGAGI. The J segment lost 0 bases and the V segment lost 7 bases, leaving 5 bases of the junction unmatched. The CDR3 reads CASKISGNSYNEQFF. CDR3 coding DNA: TGTGCCAGCAAGATTAGCGGGAACTCCTACAATGAGCAGTTCTTC.

This clone was recorded a few times. The chain links TRBV7-9 to TRBJ2-7; D possibly uses TRBD1 or TRBD2 (5 bases each). Trimming pared 4 bases from V and 3 bases from J, leaving 13 bases between. Germline CDR1 and CDR2: SEHNR and FQNEAQ (reference sequence). CDR3 length: 14 residues. Here the CDR3 DNA reads TGTGCCAGCAGCTCCTTACAGGACTTCTACGAGCAGTACTTC. Its translation is CASSSLQDFYEQYF.

The rearrangement links TRBV10-3 to TRBJ2-7; D gene unclear. Germline CDR1 and CDR2: ENHRY and SYGVKD. The CDR3 contains 12 residues. Trimming removed 3 bases at V and 2 bases at J, with 5 bases between. The CDR3 spells CAISERAYEQYF. The CDR3 DNA reads TGTGCCATCAGTGAAAGGGCCTACGAGCAGTACTTC.

The CDR3 DNA sequence: TGTGCCAGCAGCTTACAGGGCGAGGGCACTGAAGCTTTCTTT. Protein sequence: CASSLQGEGTEAFF. The V and J genes are TRBV7-9 and TRBJ1-1; possibly TRBD1 for D (5 bases). The CDR3 loop spans 14 amino acids. Per germline, CDR1 SEHNR and CDR2 FQNEAQ (reference sequence). V lost 2 bases and J 4 bases, leaving 11 bases between the germline ends.

The chain's CDR3 is CASSAVYYSNQPQHF. DNA for the CDR3: TGTGCCAGCAGTGCAGTTTACTATAGCAATCAGCCCCAGCATTTT. The chain links TRBV2 to TRBJ1-5; the D is unclear. Trimming left V 4 bases short and J 0 bases short, with 10 bases between. Germline lookup yields CDR1 SNHLY and CDR2 FYNNEI. The CDR3 extends over 15 amino acids.

This chain links TRBV19 with TRBJ2-7; 9 positions match TRBD1. The CDR3 contains 15 residues. The V segment lost 2 bases and the J segment 4 bases; nucleotides outside the gene matches: 6. From germline, CDR1 is LNHDA and CDR2 SQIVND (reference sequence). The CDR3, as DNA: TGTGCCAGTAGTATATTGACAGGGGGTATTTACGAGCAGTACTTC. Translated, it gives CASSILTGGIYEQYF.

J is TRBJ1-3 and V is TRBV7-2, with TRBD1 identical over 9 bases. CDR3 length: 15 amino acids. Germline loops: CDR1 SGHTA, CDR2 FQGNSA. V lost 5 bases and J lost 2; bases outside the gene matches: 4. CDR3 DNA sequence: TGTGCCAGCAGCCACACAGGGGGCGCTGGAAACACCATATATTTT. Protein product: CASSHTGGAGNTIYF. Full variable domain (remainder filled in from reference TRBV7-2 and TRBJ1-3): GAGVSQSPSNKVTEKGKDVELRCDPISGHTALYWYRQSLGQGLEFLIYFQGNSAPDKSGLPSDRFSAERTGGSVSTLTIQRTQQEDSAVYLCASSHTGGAGNTIYFGEGSWLTVV.

This clone was picked up a small number of times. The chain employs TRBV7-9 and TRBJ1-4, with 9 bases matching TRBD1. Germline V gene data show CDR1 as SEHNR and CDR2 as FQNEAQ (reference sequence). This CDR3 contains 14 residues. The ends lost 4 bases at V and 8 bases at J; junction bases unmatched: 5. The CDR3 sequence: CASSSSGQGEKLFF. The CDR3 coding sequence is TGTGCCAGCAGCTCATCGGGACAGGGAGAAAAACTGTTTTTT.

The chain recombines TRBV7-9 with TRBJ1-2; D may be TRBD1 (6 bases). This CDR3 is built from 12 residues. CDR1 is SEHNR, CDR2 FQNEAQ, per germline (reference sequence). The V end was cut by 5 bases, the J end by 6 bases, with 10 bases between. The CDR3 DNA reads TGTGCCAGCAGCCCACAGGGAAATGGCTACACCTTC. This encodes CASSPQGNGYTF.